The 32 T cell receptor beta chains listed next were all sequenced from one sample in a study of OX40 agonist ivuxolimab in advanced cancers. Library creation used the immunoSEQ multiplex PCR assay. The table was pulled from immuneACCESS by TCRdb, which kept in-frame rearrangements only. Such tables lose some clones; where checked, under half of the loss comes from unresolved V genes, and the rest has no known cause. The sample yields 23,000 or so clones; 70% to 90% were counted once. Jointly, the top ten make up over 25% of the sample. This sample comprised CD4+ or CD8+ T cells sorted from blood, obtained in a trial of the OX40 agonist ivuxolimab. These receptor sequences come from an adult with an advanced solid tumor such as melanoma, head and neck, liver or kidney cancer.

The gene calls are TRBV7-9 and TRBJ2-7; 8 bases map to TRBD2. The CDR3 length is 13 residues. With V trimmed by 6 bases and J by 2 bases, 3 bases remained unmatched. Germline V gives CDR1 SEHNR, CDR2 FQNEAQ (reference sequence). The CDR3 loop is CASRGAGAYEQYF. In DNA form, the CDR3 reads TGTGCCAGCAGAGGAGCGGGAGCCTACGAGCAGTACTTC.

The CDR3 DNA is TGTGCCAGCAGCTCTGGACTAGCGACCTACGAGCAGTACTTC. Its translation is CASSSGLATYEQYF. The genes are TRBV2 and TRBJ2-7; 9 bases are shared with TRBD2. The CDR3 sequence is 14 residues long. CDR1 and CDR2 (germline): SNHLY, FYNNEI. Germline trimming cut 6 bases from V and 2 bases from J; bases unmatched to any gene: 5.

This chain joins TRBV5-5 and TRBJ2-7, with TRBD2 matching 10 bases. CDR3 size: 19 residues. The V and J ends lost 6 bases and 2 bases, in that order; junction bases with no gene match: 20. CDR1 SGHKS and CDR2 YYEKEE come from the germline V gene (reference sequence). CDR3 sequence reads: CASIPGGASGGKITYEQYF. CDR3 DNA sequence: TGTGCCAGCATCCCGGGCGGGGCTAGCGGGGGCAAAATTACCTACGAGCAGTACTTC.

This CDR3 is CASSHDEGDANYGYTF. The CDR3 region has the DNA TGTGCCAGCAGCCATGACGAGGGAGATGCTAACTATGGCTACACCTTC. The rearrangement uses TRBV5-6 and TRBJ1-2; no firm D call. This CDR3 comprises 16 residues. The V gene lost 4 bases and the J gene lost 0 bases, with 16 bases spanning the gap. Germline CDR1 and CDR2: SGHDT and YYEEEE.

The chain uses TRBV28 and TRBJ1-5; D is possibly TRBD1 (6 bases). V was cut by 5 bases and J by 3 bases, with 14 bases left in between. Germline assignment: CDR1 MDHEN and CDR2 SYDVKM. CDR3 length: 15 amino acids. CDR3 sequence: CASSRQAALNQPQHF. The CDR3 nucleotides are TGTGCCAGCAGTCGACAGGCCGCCCTCAATCAGCCCCAGCATTTT.

Only one count was recorded for this clone. The junction does not match germline at one end; this may be a read error. CDR3 coding DNA: TGCAGCGTAGAGCGGGAGGGCCGGGTCATGAACTTC. It codes for CSVEREGRVMNF. The chain employs TRBV29-1 and TRBJ2-5; 10 positions agree with TRBD2. The CDR3 sequence is 12 residues long. Germline V lookup: CDR1 SQVTM, CDR2 ANQGSEA.

The chain joins TRBV5-5 to TRBJ2-7, with D maybe TRBD2 (6 bases). This CDR3 region has 14 residues. V lost 2 bases to trimming and J lost 2 bases, with 11 bases between them. Germline loops: CDR1 SGHKS, CDR2 YYEKEE (reference sequence). The CDR3 DNA reads as TGTGCCAGCAGCTTAGCGGGTCTTACCTACGAGCAGTACTTC. It yields the protein CASSLAGLTYEQYF.

The chain couples TRBV2 to TRBJ2-7; TRBD1 matches at 7 bases. CDR3 length: 13 residues. Per germline, CDR1 SNHLY and CDR2 FYNNEI. V was pared by 6 bases and J by 4 bases, with 6 bases of the junction left unmatched. The CDR3 protein is CASRPRDRYEQYF. The DNA of the CDR3 is TGTGCCAGCAGGCCCCGGGACAGATACGAGCAGTACTTC.

This clone was found a few times. The genes are TRBV2 and TRBJ2-5; 8 bases match TRBD2. The CDR3 length is 15 residues. From germline, CDR1 is SNHLY and CDR2 FYNNEI. Trimming took 6 bases from V and 5 from J; bases not matched to a gene: 11. The CDR3 loop reads CASSPLRGGYETQYF. For the CDR3, the DNA is TGTGCCAGCAGCCCCCTGCGCGGGGGGTATGAGACCCAGTACTTC.

The chain employs TRBV9 and TRBJ2-1; 7 nucleotides align to TRBD1. Unmatched junction bases numbered 8, after V lost 5 bases and J lost 9 bases. This CDR3 has 13 residues. Per the germline V gene, CDR1 is SGDLS and CDR2 is YYNGEE. CDR3 bases: TGTGCCAGCAGGGGGACAGCAGGAGGTGAGCAGTTCTTC. It translates to CASRGTAGGEQFF.

This clone turned up a few times. This sequence joins TRBV2 and TRBJ2-5, with TRBD2 identical over 7 bases. In germline, CDR1 is SNHLY, CDR2 FYNNEI. V shed 8 bases, J shed 4 bases, and the junction held 7 bases outside the gene matches. The CDR3 sequence is 13 residues long. This CDR3 is CASEGLAVETQYF. The CDR3 nucleotides are TGTGCCAGCGAGGGGCTAGCGGTAGAGACCCAGTACTTC.

The rearrangement uses TRBV4-1 and TRBJ2-7; tentatively, D is TRBD1 or TRBD2 (5 bases each). Per germline, CDR1 MGHRA and CDR2 YSYEKL. The CDR3 is 15 residues long. Trimming took off 3 bases at V and 6 bases at J, with 18 bases between the two ends. CDR3 bases: TGCGCCAGCAGCCATTCCTACGGGACGCTCTCCGAGCAGTACTTC. It specifies CASSHSYGTLSEQYF.

In regard to this clone: A much larger clone is a single base away; this may be a read error. The genes are TRBV5-1 and TRBJ2-2; TRBD2 matches 13 bases. The V and J ends lost 1 base and 5 bases, in that order; junction bases with no gene match: 8. This CDR3 contains 18 residues. The V gene's germline CDR1 is SGHRS and CDR2 YFSETQ. The CDR3 DNA is TGCGCCAGCAGCTTGTTCGGACTAGCGGGGGTTGATACCGGGGAGCTGTTTTTT. It translates to CASSLFGLAGVDTGELFF.

This clone has a single count. The chain carries TRBV4-1 and TRBJ1-1; 7 bases are a match to TRBD1. CDR1 MGHRA and CDR2 YSYEKL come from the germline V gene. This CDR3 spans 16 amino acids. V lost 1 base, J lost 2 bases, and 7 bases stayed unmatched. The CDR3 nucleotides read TGCGCCAGCAGCCAAGTGCCCGGGACAGACAACACTGAAGCTTTCTTT. Protein: CASSQVPGTDNTEAFF.

This chain links TRBV4-2 with TRBJ2-3, with 8 bases that match TRBD2. The germline CDR1 and CDR2 sequences are LGHNA and YNFKEQ. The trim removed 0 bases at V and 6 bases at J, leaving 8 bases unmatched. The CDR3 contains 16 residues. CDR3 protein: CASSQERGAGADTQYF. The DNA for the CDR3 is TGTGCCAGCAGCCAAGAACGGGGAGCGGGGGCTGATACGCAGTATTTT.

This clone has a count of ten or more. The V and J genes are TRBV6-5 and TRBJ1-2; no clear D gene. This CDR3 contains 14 residues. Germline-derived CDR1 and CDR2 are MNHEY and SVGAGI. V lost 5 bases and J 3 bases, leaving 13 bases between the germline ends. CDR3 in amino acids: CASSPRWAHYGYTF. In nucleotides, the CDR3 is TGTGCCAGCAGTCCCCGGTGGGCTCACTATGGCTACACCTTC.

The chain links TRBV25-1 to TRBJ2-2; D is perhaps TRBD1 (6 bases). V was trimmed by 3 bases and J by 6 bases, leaving 14 bases between them. CDR1 and CDR2 from the germline V gene are MGHDK and SYGVNS. The CDR3 contains 15 residues. In DNA form, the CDR3 reads TGTGCCAGCAGTGAGGTTTTGGGGGCTCCCGGGGAGCTGTTTTTT. Amino acids: CASSEVLGAPGELFF.

With regard to this clone: A much more abundant neighbour one base away suggests this may be a read error. The chain links TRBV10-1 to TRBJ2-7; TRBD1 is a possible D gene (6 bases). Trimming stripped 2 bases from V and 4 bases from J, with 9 bases between. Germline V gives CDR1 WNHNN, CDR2 SYGVQD (reference sequence). The CDR3 has 13 residues. CDR3 residues: CASSEGQGYEQYF. The CDR3 coding sequence is TGCGCCAGCAGTGAGGGGCAGGGGTACGAGCAGTACTTC.

The V gene is TRBV29-1, the J gene TRBJ2-7, with D maybe TRBD1 (6 bases). Trimming took 2 bases from V and 6 from J, leaving 20 bases between them. This CDR3 comprises 15 residues. Germline assignment: CDR1 SQVTM and CDR2 ANQGSEA. The CDR3 spells CSVERADRPESEQYF. The CDR3 coding sequence is TGCAGCGTTGAAAGGGCGGACAGACCTGAGAGCGAGCAGTACTTC.

The J gene is TRBJ2-7, the V gene TRBV6-5, with D tentatively TRBD1 or TRBD2 (5 bases each). There are 15 residues in the CDR3. Trimming pared 2 bases from V and 3 bases from J, leaving 14 bases between. Germline V CDR1 and CDR2: MNHEY, SVGAGI. Written as DNA, the CDR3 is TGTGCCAGCAGTTACCTCCCTGGGGGAATCTACGAGCAGTACTTC. As protein: CASSYLPGGIYEQYF.

This clone showed up just once. This sequence joins TRBV29-1 and TRBJ1-4; TRBD1 agrees at 11 bases. CDR1 and CDR2 (germline): SQVTM, ANQGSEA. The CDR3 sequence is 17 residues long. J gave up 10 bases and V 0 bases, and 13 bases lay outside the gene matches. This CDR3 is CSVEDLRTGGLGGKLFF. The CDR3 nucleotides are TGCAGCGTTGAAGATCTACGGACAGGGGGCTTAGGGGGAAAACTGTTTTTT.

The CDR3 region is CASSLGEAYEQYF. CDR3 sequence (DNA): TGTGCCAGCAGCTTAGGGGAAGCGTACGAGCAGTACTTC. The chain is built from TRBV7-9 and TRBJ2-7; D remains unclear. The CDR3 length is 13 residues. CDR1 and CDR2 from the germline V gene are SEHNR and FQNEAQ (reference sequence). Deletions cut 1 base from V and 4 bases from J, with 8 bases between. Drawing the rest from reference TRBV7-9 and TRBJ2-7, the complete variable domain is DTGVSQNPRHKITKRGQNVTFRCDPISEHNRLYWYRQTLGQGPEFLTYFQNEAQLEKSRLLSDRFSAERPKGSFSTLEIQRTEQGDSAMYLCASSLGEAYEQYFGPGTRLTVT.

This clone was detected only once. This chain connects TRBV4-1 to TRBJ2-1, with a weak D call TRBD2 (5 bases). There are 17 residues in the CDR3. The germline V gene has CDR1 MGHRA and CDR2 YSYEKL. Trimming shortened V by 3 bases and J by 0 bases, and 15 bases separated the two germline ends. The CDR3 nucleotides are TGCGCCAGCAGCCACTGGCCGAGCGGAGGCTCCTACAATGAGCAGTTCTTC. Protein sequence: CASSHWPSGGSYNEQFF.

This clone is medium-sized within its sample. The V and J genes are TRBV5-4 and TRBJ2-5, with TRBD2 matching over 8 bases. CDR3 length: 16 amino acids. Germline lookup yields CDR1 SGHNT and CDR2 YYREEE (reference sequence). Trimming at V came to 0 bases and at J to 0 bases, leaving 4 bases not matched to a gene. The CDR3 coding sequence is TGTGCCAGCAGCTTGGAGGTAGCGGGGTACCAAGAGACCCAGTACTTC. It codes for CASSLEVAGYQETQYF.

The rearrangement joins TRBV15 to TRBJ2-7, with TRBD1 matching over 8 bases. The CDR3 is made up of 14 amino acids. Germline assignment: CDR1 LNHNV and CDR2 YYDKDF (reference sequence). The junction had 7 bases not matched to a gene; V was cut back by 8 bases and J by 1 base. This CDR3 reads CATSTGTGSYEQYF. For the CDR3, the DNA is TGTGCCACCTCGACCGGGACAGGATCCTACGAGCAGTACTTC.

The chain uses TRBV5-1 and TRBJ2-3; TRBD1 matches at 9 bases. Trimming took 3 bases from V and 0 from J; bases not matched to a gene: 5. The CDR3 is made up of 16 amino acids. Germline CDR1 SGHRS, CDR2 YFSETQ. CDR3 DNA: TGCGCCAGCAGCTCCAGGACAGGGGCTAGCACAGATACGCAGTATTTT. Translating gives CASSSRTGASTDTQYF.

J is TRBJ1-1 and V is TRBV5-6, with TRBD1 as a possible D gene (6 bases). This CDR3 region has 12 residues. V was shortened by 0 bases and J by 8 bases, with 8 bases between the two germline ends. Per germline, CDR1 SGHDT and CDR2 YYEEEE. The CDR3 nucleotides are TGTGCCAGCAGCTTGGTCCAGGGGGAAGCTTTCTTT. It yields the protein CASSLVQGEAFF.

V gene TRBV4-2 combines with J gene TRBJ1-1; 9 bases agree with TRBD1. Germline V CDR1 and CDR2: LGHNA, YNFKEQ. The CDR3 totals 17 residues. The trim removed 0 bases at V and 6 bases at J, leaving 11 bases unmatched. CDR3 residues: CASSQDIVRQGEAEAFF. CDR3 in DNA: TGTGCCAGCAGCCAAGATATAGTCCGACAGGGGGAGGCTGAAGCTTTCTTT.

The chain employs TRBV6-6 and TRBJ2-7; 10 bases fit TRBD1. Trimming removed 1 base from V and 5 bases from J; junction bases left unmatched: 5. CDR1 is MNHNY and CDR2 is SVGAGI in the germline V gene (reference sequence). The CDR3 runs 15 residues. CDR3 DNA: TGTGCCAGCAGTTACTGGGGACAGGGGTTTGACGAGCAGTACTTC. Amino acids: CASSYWGQGFDEQYF.

The chain has TRBV27 and TRBJ2-4; D perhaps matches TRBD2 (6 bases). This CDR3 is 14 amino acids long. V was pared by 4 bases and J by 8 bases, with 15 bases between. Germline V lookup: CDR1 MNHEY, CDR2 SMNVEV (reference sequence). For the CDR3, the DNA is TGTGCCAGCAGTTCCCGGGGCTGGGGGGACATTCAGTACTTC. Translating gives CASSSRGWGDIQYF.

V is TRBV19 and J is TRBJ2-1, with TRBD2 identical over 7 bases. CDR1 and CDR2 from the germline V gene are LNHDA and SQIVND (reference sequence). The CDR3 sequence is 18 residues long. Trimming cost V 3 bases and J 8 bases; bases outside gene matches: 19. CDR3 sequence (DNA): TGTGCCAGTAGTATCAGCTTAGGCGGGAGTATCTTGGGCGATGAGCAGTTCTTC. Protein: CASSISLGGSILGDEQFF.

The rearrangement joins TRBV7-9 to TRBJ2-3; a possible D gene is TRBD1 (5 bases). CDR1 is SEHNR, CDR2 FQNEAQ, per germline (reference sequence). V was cut by 7 bases and J by 2 bases, with 10 bases left in between. The CDR3 consists of 13 residues. Written as DNA, the CDR3 is TGTGCCAGCAAAGCAGGGCCCACAGATACGCAGTATTTT. This sequence encodes CASKAGPTDTQYF.